The 2 T cell receptor beta chains given below trace back to one sample, sequenced in a study of cytomegalovirus exposure and HLA in healthy donors. PCR employed 60 Vbeta and 13 Jbeta primers. Method: immunoSEQ multiplex PCR; TCRdb's copy keeps in-frame clones and lacks some. In the table there are more than 95,000 clones, 70% to 80% of which are singletons. Sequenced sample: PBMCs. The receptors shown here come from a man aged 25 to 45 in good health and CMV-seronegative.

The V gene is TRBV6-1, the J gene TRBJ1-4; no firm D call. Germline V CDR1 and CDR2: MNHNS, SASEGT. V lost 6 bases and J 0 bases, leaving 11 bases between the germline ends. The CDR3 extends over 15 amino acids. The CDR3 region is CASRGQSATNEKLFF. The CDR3, as DNA: TGTGCCAGCAGGGGTCAGAGCGCAACTAATGAAAAACTGTTTTTT.

The chain recombines TRBV11-3 with TRBJ2-3; 13 bases are shared with TRBD2. The CDR3 runs 19 residues. The ends lost 2 bases at V and 8 bases at J; junction bases unmatched: 16. The germline gives CDR1 SGHNT, CDR2 YENEEA. DNA of the CDR3: TGTGCCAGCAGCTTAACCCATCGACTAGCGGGGGGTGCAACTGGTACGCAGTATTTT. Translated, it gives CASSLTHRLAGGATGTQYF. The complete variable domain, with remaining parts taken from reference TRBV11-3 and TRBJ2-3, reads EAGVVQSPRYKIIEKKQPVAFWCNPISGHNTLYWYLQNLGQGPELLIRYENEEAVDDSQLPKDRFSAERLKGVDSTLKIQPAELGDSAVYLCASSLTHRLAGGATGTQYFGPGTRLTVL.